These 27 T cell receptor beta chains share one sample of origin, sequenced in a study of blood T cell repertoires in COVID-19. Profiled with immunoSEQ multiplex PCR; TCRdb holds only in-frame clones, not every one. The table shows approximately 120,000 clones, with about 83% occurring only once. Input material: peripheral blood. These receptor sequences come from a human donor in a cohort sampled during active COVID-19.

The gene calls are TRBV4-1 and TRBJ2-3; D may be TRBD1 (5 bases). Germline V gene lookup returns CDR1 MGHRA and CDR2 YSYEKL. V gave up 1 base and J gave up 6 bases, with 8 bases separating them. The CDR3 loop spans 13 amino acids. DNA for the CDR3: TGCGCCAGCAGCCAAGTTAAGGGGGATACGCAGTATTTT. It specifies CASSQVKGDTQYF.

The V call is TRBV30, the J call TRBJ2-7, with 9 positions matching TRBD2. Trimming at V came to 0 bases and at J to 4 bases, leaving 1 base not matched to a gene. The germline V gene has CDR1 GTSNPN and CDR2 SVGIG (reference sequence). CDR3 length: 13 amino acids. This chain's CDR3 is CAWSVTSGYEQYF. Here the CDR3 DNA reads TGTGCCTGGAGTGTAACTAGCGGGTACGAGCAGTACTTC.

The rearrangement joins TRBV28 to TRBJ2-3; 9 positions match TRBD2. Germline trimming cut 6 bases from V and 4 bases from J; bases unmatched to any gene: 2. From germline, CDR1 is MDHEN and CDR2 SYDVKM. The CDR3 is 13 residues long. CDR3 protein: CASRLAGPDTQYF. Here the CDR3 DNA reads TGTGCCAGCAGGCTAGCGGGGCCAGATACGCAGTATTTT.

The J gene is TRBJ1-4, the V gene TRBV5-1; D is possibly TRBD1 (6 bases). Trimming removed 1 base from V and 2 bases from J, with 15 bases in between. CDR1 is SGHRS and CDR2 is YFSETQ in the germline V gene. This CDR3 contains 17 residues. The CDR3: CASSLTGFRGTNEKLFF. The CDR3, as DNA: TGCGCCAGCAGCTTGACAGGGTTTAGGGGCACTAATGAAAAACTGTTTTTT.

This clone was seen a single time. The rearrangement joins TRBV19 to TRBJ2-1; 14 bases match TRBD2. CDR1 is LNHDA and CDR2 is SQIVND in the germline V gene (reference sequence). Trimming cost V 3 bases and J 10 bases; bases outside gene matches: 8. The CDR3 totals 16 residues. Written as DNA, the CDR3 is TGTGCCAGTAGTATCGGGACTAGCGGGGGCTCTGGGGAGCAGTTCTTC. It yields the protein CASSIGTSGGSGEQFF.

J is TRBJ1-3 and V is TRBV19; D gene unclear. Per germline, CDR1 LNHDA and CDR2 SQIVND (reference sequence). There are 14 residues in the CDR3. The germline V and J ends were trimmed by 7 bases and 3 bases, with 13 bases remaining between them. Here the CDR3 DNA reads TGTGCCAGTAACCCGGGGAACCGTGGAAACACCATATATTTT. Translating it yields CASNPGNRGNTIYF.

This clone was counted once. J is TRBJ1-2 and V is TRBV7-9; D not resolved. Germline CDR1 reads SEHNR; CDR2 reads FQNEAQ (reference sequence). Trimming left V 8 bases short and J 1 base short, with 8 bases between. The CDR3 has 12 residues. CDR3 amino acids: CASGEVNYGYTF. Here the CDR3 DNA reads TGTGCCAGCGGCGAGGTTAACTATGGCTACACCTTC.

This chain joins TRBV5-4 and TRBJ2-1; D is perhaps TRBD2 (5 bases). Looked up from germline, CDR1 is SGHNT and CDR2 is YYREEE (reference sequence). Trimming pared 0 bases from V and 8 bases from J, leaving 15 bases between. This CDR3 spans 15 amino acids. The CDR3 DNA follows: TGTGCCAGCAGCTTGGCCCCCCGGGGTGAGGATGAGCAGTTCTTC. Translation: CASSLAPRGEDEQFF.

The chain employs TRBV5-1 and TRBJ1-2; D is undetermined. CDR1 is SGHRS and CDR2 is YFSETQ in the germline V gene. Trimming took 4 bases from V and 6 from J, leaving 16 bases between them. The CDR3 length is 14 residues. The CDR3: CASSAGQPRDGYTF. The CDR3 DNA is TGCGCCAGCAGCGCGGGCCAGCCCCGGGATGGCTACACCTTC. The whole variable domain, remainder taken from reference TRBV5-1 and TRBJ1-2, is KAGVTQTPRYLIKTRGQQVTLSCSPISGHRSVSWYQQTPGQGLQFLFEYFSETQRNKGNFPGRFSGRQFSNSRSEMNVSTLELGDSALYLCASSAGQPRDGYTFGSGTRLTVV.

V usage is TRBV5-1 and J usage is TRBJ2-7, with 7 bases matching TRBD1. V shed 4 bases and J 2 bases; nucleotides not matched to a gene: 9. The CDR3 totals 15 residues. Per the germline V gene, CDR1 is SGHRS and CDR2 is YFSETQ. CDR3 in amino acids: CASSQQQGPAYEQYF. As DNA, the CDR3 is TGCGCCAGCAGCCAGCAACAGGGGCCCGCCTACGAGCAGTACTTC.

This clone was detected once. V gene TRBV5-1 combines with J gene TRBJ2-5; D uncertain. Germline lookup yields CDR1 SGHRS and CDR2 YFSETQ. The CDR3 loop spans 12 amino acids. Trimming pared 4 bases from V and 5 bases from J, leaving 9 bases between. Here the CDR3 reads CASSPVRETQYF. The CDR3 DNA reads TGCGCCAGCAGCCCAGTGAGGGAGACCCAGTACTTC.

The CDR3 here is CASRVQGNQPQHF. In DNA, the CDR3 is TGTGCCAGTAGGGTTCAGGGCAATCAGCCCCAGCATTTT. The chain combines TRBV19 with TRBJ1-5; D not certain. Trimming removed 6 bases at V and 2 bases at J, with 8 bases between. The CDR3 totals 13 residues. Per the germline V gene, CDR1 is LNHDA and CDR2 is SQIVND (reference sequence).

V gene TRBV28 combines with J gene TRBJ2-7, with 8 bases identical to TRBD1. Trimming cost V 5 bases and J 3 bases; bases outside gene matches: 9. The CDR3 is 15 residues long. Germline values: CDR1 MDHEN, CDR2 SYDVKM. Here the CDR3 reads CASSNQGAVFYEQYF. CDR3 sequence (DNA): TGTGCCAGCAGTAACCAGGGGGCCGTATTCTACGAGCAGTACTTC.

The rearrangement uses TRBV6-6 and TRBJ2-2; possible D gene TRBD2, 5 bases. The V and J ends lost 4 bases and 5 bases respectively, with 8 bases between them. The CDR3 is 13 amino acids. CDR1 is MNHNY, CDR2 SVGAGI, per germline (reference sequence). CDR3 in amino acids: CASSSPGTGELFF. The CDR3 DNA reads TGTGCCAGCAGTTCTCCGGGGACCGGGGAGCTGTTTTTT.

The chain employs TRBV5-8 and TRBJ2-3, with TRBD2 identical over 9 bases. Losses at the gene ends were 2 bases for V and 4 bases for J; bases not matched to a gene: 8. Germline values: CDR1 SGHTS, CDR2 YDEGEE. The CDR3 length is 16 residues. The CDR3 loop reads CASSLARTSASDTQYF. The CDR3 nucleotides are TGTGCCAGCAGCTTAGCCAGGACTAGCGCTTCAGATACGCAGTATTTT.

This clone was observed many times. The chain has TRBV3-1 (or the pseudogene TRBV3-2) and TRBJ1-2; 8 nucleotides agree with TRBD1. Trimming at V came to 0 bases and at J to 9 bases, leaving 6 bases not matched to a gene. The CDR3 is 14 amino acids. The germline V gene has CDR1 LGHDT and CDR2 YNNKEL (reference sequence). In DNA form, the CDR3 reads TGTGCCAGCAGCCAAGATCTCGGGACAGGAAGCTACACCTTC. Its translation is CASSQDLGTGSYTF.

The chain couples TRBV5-4 to TRBJ2-3; 7 bases agree with TRBD2. Trimming at V came to 2 bases and at J to 1 base, leaving 4 bases not matched to a gene. This CDR3 is 15 amino acids long. Germline lookup yields CDR1 SGHNT and CDR2 YYREEE (reference sequence). Here the CDR3 reads CASSFELAGTDTQYF. The CDR3 nucleotides are TGTGCCAGCAGCTTTGAGCTAGCGGGCACAGATACGCAGTATTTT. The whole variable domain, filled in from reference TRBV5-4 and TRBJ2-3, reads ETGVTQSPTHLIKTRGQQVTLRCSSQSGHNTVSWYQQALGQGPQFIFQYYREEENGRGNFPPRFSGLQFPNYSSELNVNALELDDSALYLCASSFELAGTDTQYFGPGTRLTVL.

The chain recombines TRBV19 with TRBJ1-1; 11 bases align to TRBD1. Germline loops: CDR1 LNHDA, CDR2 SQIVND (reference sequence). The CDR3 totals 16 residues. J lost 5 bases, V lost 6 bases, and 11 bases had no gene match. The CDR3 sequence: CASSRTGGQRRTEAFF. CDR3 nucleotide sequence: TGTGCCAGTAGCAGGACAGGGGGCCAGAGGAGGACTGAAGCTTTCTTT.

The CDR3 sequence: CASTMAGNQPQHF. In DNA, the CDR3 is TGTGCCAGCACCATGGCAGGCAATCAGCCCCAGCATTTT. This sequence joins TRBV7-9 and TRBJ1-5; D is ambiguous. V shed 7 bases and J shed 2 bases, with 9 bases lying between them. CDR1 is SEHNR, CDR2 FQNEAQ, per germline (reference sequence). The CDR3 has 13 residues.

The CDR3, as DNA: TGTGCCACCAGTGAGCCCGACAGGAATGAGCAGTTCTTC. Translation gives CATSEPDRNEQFF. The J gene is TRBJ2-1, the V gene TRBV24-1; D perhaps matches TRBD1 (6 bases). The V and J ends lost 4 bases and 7 bases respectively, with 10 bases between them. The V gene's germline CDR1 is KGHDR and CDR2 SFDVKD. CDR3 size: 13 residues.

The V call is TRBV9, the J call TRBJ2-7; 8 bases line up with TRBD1. The germline CDR1 and CDR2 sequences are SGDLS and YYNGEE. J lost 6 bases, V lost 4 bases, and 3 bases had no gene match. CDR3 length: 12 residues. The CDR3 region has the DNA TGTGCCAGCAGCCTCACAGGGGGCGAGCAGTACTTC. This translates into CASSLTGGEQYF.

Here the CDR3 reads CASSHPTGVVTDTQYF. The CDR3 nucleotides are TGCGCCAGCAGCCACCCGACAGGGGTGGTCACAGATACGCAGTATTTT. The genes are TRBV4-1 and TRBJ2-3, with 8 positions matching TRBD1. Trimming took 3 bases from V and 2 from J; bases not matched to a gene: 7. This CDR3 contains 16 residues. Germline V gene lookup returns CDR1 MGHRA and CDR2 YSYEKL.

CDR3 DNA: TGTGCCAGCAGCCTGGGCGTTCGCCGTGAAGCTTTCTTT. Its translation is CASSLGVRREAFF. The rearrangement joins TRBV5-4 to TRBJ1-1; no definite D call. The CDR3 is 13 residues long. Germline assignment: CDR1 SGHNT and CDR2 YYREEE (reference sequence). V dropped 4 bases and J dropped 7 bases, with 14 bases sitting between them.

This chain links TRBV18 with TRBJ1-3; D remains ambiguous. The V and J ends lost 6 bases and 4 bases respectively, with 10 bases between them. The CDR3 runs 13 residues. Germline CDR1 KGHSH, CDR2 LQKENI. The CDR3 region is CASSPGGGNTIYF. CDR3 bases: TGTGCCAGCTCCCCAGGCGGGGGAAACACCATATATTTT.

The V gene is TRBV2, the J gene TRBJ1-1; 7 nucleotides line up with TRBD1. Germline V gene data show CDR1 as SNHLY and CDR2 as FYNNEI. Trimming cost V 3 bases and J 6 bases; bases outside gene matches: 10. The CDR3 runs to 15 residues. CDR3 in DNA: TGTGCCAGCAGTGAGGACGTAGGGGGCGTCTCTGAAGCTTTCTTT. This sequence encodes CASSEDVGGVSEAFF.

This chain's CDR3 is CASSQRGISYNSPLHF. The DNA for the CDR3 is TGTGCCAGCAGCCAACGGGGAATCTCCTATAATTCACCCCTCCACTTT. The rearrangement joins TRBV14 to TRBJ1-6; no reliable D call. Germline values: CDR1 SGHDN, CDR2 FVKESK. The CDR3 runs to 16 residues. V was clipped by 2 bases and J by 0 bases, with 8 bases between them.

The V gene is TRBV29-1, the J gene TRBJ2-3; TRBD2 is a possible D gene (6 bases). Germline V gene data show CDR1 as SQVTM and CDR2 as ANQGSEA. Trimming took 3 bases from V and 0 from J, leaving 13 bases between them. This CDR3 spans 15 amino acids. The DNA for the CDR3 is TGCAGCGTTGATTCGGCGGGGACTAGCACAGATACGCAGTATTTT. Translated, it gives CSVDSAGTSTDTQYF.